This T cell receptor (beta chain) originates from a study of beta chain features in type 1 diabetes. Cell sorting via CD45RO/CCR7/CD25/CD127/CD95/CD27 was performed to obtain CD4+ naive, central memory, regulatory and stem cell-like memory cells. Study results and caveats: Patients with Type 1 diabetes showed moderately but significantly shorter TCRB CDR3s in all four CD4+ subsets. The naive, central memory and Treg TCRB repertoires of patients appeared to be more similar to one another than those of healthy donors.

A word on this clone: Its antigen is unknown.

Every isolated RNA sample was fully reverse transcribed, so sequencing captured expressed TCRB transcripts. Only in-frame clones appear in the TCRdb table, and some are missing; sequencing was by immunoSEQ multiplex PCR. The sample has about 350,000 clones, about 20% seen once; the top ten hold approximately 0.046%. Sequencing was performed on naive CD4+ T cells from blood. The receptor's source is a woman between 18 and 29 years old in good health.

The CDR3 reads CASSGRGYNEQFF. As DNA, the CDR3 is TGCGCCAGCAGCGGGAGGGGCTACAATGAGCAGTTCTTC. The chain has TRBV5-1 and TRBJ2-1, with 7 bases identical to TRBD2. V gave up 4 bases and J gave up 3 bases; unmatched junction bases: 1. Germline V gene data show CDR1 as SGHRS and CDR2 as YFSETQ. The CDR3 is 13 amino acids.